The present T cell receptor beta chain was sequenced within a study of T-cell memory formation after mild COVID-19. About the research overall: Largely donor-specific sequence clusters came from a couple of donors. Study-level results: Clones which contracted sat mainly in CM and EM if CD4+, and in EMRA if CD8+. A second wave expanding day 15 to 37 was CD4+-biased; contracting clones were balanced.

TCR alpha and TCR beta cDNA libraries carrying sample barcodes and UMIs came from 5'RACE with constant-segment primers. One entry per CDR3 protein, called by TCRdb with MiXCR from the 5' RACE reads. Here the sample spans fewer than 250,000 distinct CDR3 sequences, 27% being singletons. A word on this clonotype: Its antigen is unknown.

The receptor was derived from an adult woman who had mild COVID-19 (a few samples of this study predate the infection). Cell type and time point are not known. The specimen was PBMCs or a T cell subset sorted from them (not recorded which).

CDR3 protein: CATRHSYEQYF. CDR3 DNA sequence: TGTGCCACCAGACACTCCTACGAGCAGTACTTC. The chain uses TRBV27 and TRBJ2-7, with unresolved D. V was cut by 10 bases and J by 0 bases, with 7 bases left in between. CDR3 length: 11 residues. The germline gives CDR1 MNHEY, CDR2 SMNVEV (reference sequence).